One and the same sample provided the 22 T cell receptor beta chains below, sequenced in a study of T cells expressing NK-cell markers. TCRdb derives one entry per CDR3 protein from the 5' RACE reads, leaving out DNA. The sample holds approximately 420,000 distinct CDR3 sequences. Sequences were obtained from blood T cells: a sorted CD56 or NKG2C T cell subset, CD4+ or CD8+ T cells, or bulk PBMC T cells (not recorded which). The origin of the receptors is a woman in her fifties or sixties in good health.

V usage is TRBV20-1 and J usage is TRBJ2-3; TCRdb designates TRBD1, a call that cannot be tested without DNA. CDR1 and CDR2 (germline): DFQATT, SNEGSKA (reference sequence). This CDR3 is 14 amino acids long. The CDR3 loop is CSAPGRSATDTQYF.

The J gene is TRBJ2-7, the V gene TRBV24-1. Looked up from germline, CDR1 is KGHDR and CDR2 is SFDVKD. This CDR3 contains 14 residues. Here the CDR3 reads CATSDPSVSYEQYF.

This chain connects TRBV3-1 to TRBJ2-1; TCRdb proposes TRBD2, but this gene call is untestable without DNA. CDR1 is LGHDT, CDR2 YNNKEL, per germline (reference sequence). The CDR3 contains 18 residues. CDR3 protein: CASSRTTGGLAGVYEQFF.

The rearrangement links TRBV4-1 to TRBJ1-1; the TCRdb call, TRBD1, lacks DNA for checking. The CDR3 is 14 residues long. Germline CDR1 reads MGHRA; CDR2 reads YSYEKL. CDR3 sequence reads: CASTNRILNTEAFF.

This chain joins TRBV2 and TRBJ2-3; TCRdb's assignment of TRBD2 cannot be checked, as there is no DNA. The CDR3 sequence is 16 residues long. From germline, CDR1 is SNHLY and CDR2 FYNNEI. The CDR3 spells CASREKGVAGPDTQYF.

The chain couples TRBV4-2 to TRBJ2-1; as DNA is missing, the TRBD2 call by TCRdb cannot be tested. The CDR3 consists of 19 residues. Germline-derived CDR1 and CDR2 are LGHNA and YNFKEQ. The chain's CDR3 is CASSHSGLAGGGSYNEQFF.

The V and J genes are TRBV6-5 and TRBJ1-1; TCRdb's assignment of TRBD1 cannot be checked, as there is no DNA. The CDR3 runs 12 residues. Germline CDR1 is MNHEY and CDR2 is SVGAGI. The CDR3 spells CASTGMYTEAFF.

The V call is TRBV24-1, the J call TRBJ2-5. CDR1 KGHDR and CDR2 SFDVKD come from the germline V gene. This CDR3 region has 12 residues. The CDR3 here is CATKDYQETQYF.

V gene TRBV18 combines with J gene TRBJ1-6; without DNA, the TCRdb call of TRBD1 cannot be checked. The CDR3 has 16 residues. CDR1 KGHSH and CDR2 LQKENI come from the germline V gene. Here the CDR3 reads CASSPTTGTGNSPLHF.

The genes are TRBV5-6 and TRBJ2-5; the TCRdb call, TRBD2, lacks DNA for checking. This CDR3 comprises 16 residues. Per the germline V gene, CDR1 is SGHDT and CDR2 is YYEEEE. CDR3 sequence reads: CASSRGRYGPPRAQYF.

The chain joins TRBV11-2 to TRBJ1-1; with no DNA, the TCRdb D assignment of TRBD1 cannot be verified. The germline gives CDR1 SGHAT, CDR2 FQNNGV. The CDR3 covers 17 residues. The CDR3 region is CASSFEARTGGNTEAFF.

The J gene is TRBJ2-1, the V gene TRBV24-1. Germline CDR1 reads KGHDR; CDR2 reads SFDVKD. The CDR3 totals 12 residues. CDR3 residues: CATSGDYTEQFF.

The rearrangement uses TRBV15 and TRBJ1-1; TCRdb picks TRBD1, but there is no DNA to check that call. The CDR3 is made up of 14 amino acids. In germline, CDR1 is LNHNV, CDR2 YYDKDF (reference sequence). The CDR3 sequence: CATSYRELNTEAFF.

This chain joins TRBV21-1 and TRBJ2-2; the D call from TCRdb, TRBD1, cannot be confirmed without DNA. TRBV21-1 has pseudogene status. The CDR3 runs 19 residues. The CDR3: CASSKAGAVEGILGGELFF.

V is TRBV10-3 and J is TRBJ2-7; the TCRdb call, TRBD1, lacks DNA for checking. Germline assignment: CDR1 ENHRY and CDR2 SYGVKD. The CDR3 is made up of 12 amino acids. The CDR3 protein is CAIGQGSYEQYF.

The chain recombines TRBV20-1 with TRBJ2-5. The CDR3 is made up of 15 amino acids. In germline, CDR1 is DFQATT, CDR2 SNEGSKA (reference sequence). This CDR3 is CSATKQGPFQETQYF.

The chain is built from TRBV15 and TRBJ2-2; the TCRdb call, TRBD1, lacks DNA for checking. The CDR3 extends over 17 amino acids. Germline CDR1 is LNHNV and CDR2 is YYDKDF (reference sequence). CDR3 in amino acids: CATSRVLSGTGLGELFF.

The chain links TRBV7-9 to TRBJ2-2; TCRdb's assignment of TRBD2 cannot be checked, as there is no DNA. The CDR3 length is 17 residues. Germline V gives CDR1 SEHNR, CDR2 FQNEAQ (reference sequence). The CDR3 protein is CASSLAVGGRASGELFF.

The chain has TRBV20-1 and TRBJ2-5; TCRdb reports TRBD2, a call that lacks DNA to check it against. The CDR3 loop spans 15 amino acids. Germline lookup yields CDR1 DFQATT and CDR2 SNEGSKA (reference sequence). CDR3 in amino acids: CSADSMGLEQETQYF.

The chain is built from TRBV5-5 and TRBJ2-1; TCRdb outputs TRBD2, but without DNA this stays unchecked. Germline CDR1 and CDR2: SGHKS and YYEKEE (reference sequence). CDR3 length equals 16 residues. This chain's CDR3 is CASSPGSSGRANEQFF.

The chain combines TRBV4-1 with TRBJ2-1; TCRdb's assignment of TRBD2 cannot be checked, as there is no DNA. The CDR3 is 15 residues long. From germline, CDR1 is MGHRA and CDR2 YSYEKL. The CDR3 sequence is CASSQDGPPYNEQFF.

V and J are TRBV3-1 and TRBJ1-2; TCRdb proposes TRBD1, but this gene call is untestable without DNA. Germline CDR1 is LGHDT and CDR2 is YNNKEL (reference sequence). The CDR3 covers 11 residues. CDR3 sequence reads: CASGGGYGYTF.